The T cell receptor (beta chain) under discussion was sequenced for a study of T cell responses to AZD1222 COVID-19 vaccine. As for the study in general: Both about-4-week and about-12-week second-dose recipients were combined.

Of note for this clone: The antigen is unknown.

Study outcomes and limitations: The study identified only five to seven AZD1222 recipients as seropositive at baseline. The peak T cell response came first, and repertoires were sampled only after it. Reports indicate that nearly half of spike-specific TCRs are directed at unmutated variant regions.

The CDR3 is 13 residues long. Trimming shortened V by 1 base and J by 6 bases, and 6 bases separated the two germline ends. Per germline, CDR1 KGHDR and CDR2 SFDVKD. Clones were read by immunoSEQ multiplex PCR, and TCRdb kept only the in-frame ones, dropping some. The sample consists of more than 140,000 clones, around nine tenths of them appearing once. Specimen: peripheral blood, collected on day 0 of AZD1222 vaccination. J is TRBJ2-1 and V is TRBV24-1, with D perhaps TRBD1 (5 bases). This TCR was sampled from an adult in good health. CDR3 sequence: CATSDLRGNEQFF. CDR3 nucleotide sequence: TGTGCCACCAGTGATTTAAGGGGCAATGAGCAGTTCTTC.